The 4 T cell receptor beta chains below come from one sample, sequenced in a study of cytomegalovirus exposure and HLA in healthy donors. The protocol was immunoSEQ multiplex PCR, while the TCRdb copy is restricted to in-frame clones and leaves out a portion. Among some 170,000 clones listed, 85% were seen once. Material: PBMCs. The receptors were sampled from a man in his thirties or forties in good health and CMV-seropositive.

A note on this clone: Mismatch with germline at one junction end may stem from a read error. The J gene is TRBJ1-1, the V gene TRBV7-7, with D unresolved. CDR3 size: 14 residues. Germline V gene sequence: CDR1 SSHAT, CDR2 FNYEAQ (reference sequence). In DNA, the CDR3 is TGTGCTAGCAGCCCCGGGATGGGAAACACTGAAGCTTTCTTT. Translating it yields CASSPGMGNTEAFF.

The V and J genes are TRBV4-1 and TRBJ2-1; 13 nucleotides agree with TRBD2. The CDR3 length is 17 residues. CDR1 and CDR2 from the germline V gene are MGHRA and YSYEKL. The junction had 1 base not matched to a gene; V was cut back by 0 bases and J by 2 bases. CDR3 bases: TGCGCCAGCAGCCAAGAAGGGACTAGCGGGGCCTACAATGAGCAGTTCTTC. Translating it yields CASSQEGTSGAYNEQFF.

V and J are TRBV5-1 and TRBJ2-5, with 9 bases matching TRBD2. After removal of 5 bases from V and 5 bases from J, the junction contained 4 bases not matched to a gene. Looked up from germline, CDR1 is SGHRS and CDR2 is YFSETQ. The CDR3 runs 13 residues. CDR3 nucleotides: TGCGCCAGCAGTCCTAGCGGGGTTGAGACCCAGTACTTC. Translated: CASSPSGVETQYF.

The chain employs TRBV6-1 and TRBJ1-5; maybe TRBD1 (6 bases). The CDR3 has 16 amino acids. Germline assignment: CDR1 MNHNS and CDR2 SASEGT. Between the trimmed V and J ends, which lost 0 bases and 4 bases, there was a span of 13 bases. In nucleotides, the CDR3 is TGTGCCAGCAGTGAAGCCTGGACAGAAATTAATCAGCCCCAGCATTTT. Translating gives CASSEAWTEINQPQHF.